This record looks at one T cell receptor beta chain sequence and its context. Its target is not known. The sample comes from a study of T cell repertoires in cytomegalovirus infection. Study-wide background: Signatures in public TCR beta sequences pointed to both CMV infection and matching HLA type.

Germline CDR1 and CDR2: LNHDA and SQIVND (reference sequence). The CDR3 has 14 residues. Losses at the gene ends were 6 bases for V and 0 bases for J; bases not matched to a gene: 4. A single record per CDR3 protein comes from TCRdb applying MiXCR to the reads. The profile shows more than 200,000 distinct CDR3 sequences, approximately 8.3% of them singletons. Study results and limitations: Frequencies of public TCR beta families were cumulated, and this identified carriers of CMV plus the relevant HLA. Across the ex vivo response, the dominant clonotypes were HLA-C-restricted CMV-specific TCR beta clonotypes.

The material sequenced was PBMCs. This clonotype was obtained from a human donor in good health (CMV status not recorded). Some clones in this sample may be carry-over from other donors' samples. This sequence joins TRBV19 and TRBJ1-1, with 7 bases lining up with TRBD1. CDR3 nucleotides: TGTGCCAGTAGACAGGGGATCCTGAACACTGAAGCTTTCTTT. This translates into CASRQGILNTEAFF.